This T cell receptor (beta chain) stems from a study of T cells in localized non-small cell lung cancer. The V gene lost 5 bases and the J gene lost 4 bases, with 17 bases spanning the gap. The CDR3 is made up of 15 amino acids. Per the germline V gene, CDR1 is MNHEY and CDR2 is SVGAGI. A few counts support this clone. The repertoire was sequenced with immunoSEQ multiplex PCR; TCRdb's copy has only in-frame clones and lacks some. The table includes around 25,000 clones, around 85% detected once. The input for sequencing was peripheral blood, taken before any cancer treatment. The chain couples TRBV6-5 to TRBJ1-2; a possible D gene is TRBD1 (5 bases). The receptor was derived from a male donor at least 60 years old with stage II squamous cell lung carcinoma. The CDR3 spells CASSVGPRGGYGYTF. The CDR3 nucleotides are TGTGCCAGCAGTGTGGGCCCGAGGGGCGGCTATGGCTACACCTTC.